The 27 T cell receptor beta chains below all came from one sample that was sequenced in a study of tumor-infiltrating lymphocytes in primary liver carcinoma. The input was around 530 ng total RNA; TCR beta cDNA was made from it with a constant-region primer. Investigators got TCR beta libraries out of three nested multiplex PCR rounds, done with slightly modified ARM-PCR. Both of the initial two PCR rounds ran for 10 cycles and employed TRBV1-TRBV30 forward primers alongside a C-beta reverse primer. TCRdb passed the multiplex PCR reads through MiXCR, listing each CDR3 protein once. Here the sample spans about 120,000 distinct CDR3 sequences, about two thirds being singletons. Co-extracting RNA and DNA was done with about 20-34 mg of unsorted bulk tissue as input. Sequencing used tumor-adjacent normal liver tissue. The receptors were gathered from a woman aged 55-70 years with primary liver carcinoma and hepatitis B virus infection.

This clonotype appeared many times. CDR3 region: CASSEATGGTDTQYF. CDR3 DNA: TGTGCCAGCAGTGAAGCGACAGGGGGCACAGATACGCAGTATTTT. The rearrangement joins TRBV6-1 to TRBJ2-3, with TRBD1 matching 8 bases. The junction had 0 bases not matched to a gene; V was cut back by 0 bases and J by 1 base. The germline V gene encodes CDR1 MNHNS and CDR2 SASEGT. The length of the CDR3 is 15 residues.

In the case of this clonotype: A much more abundant neighbour one base away suggests this may be a read error. The chain is built from TRBV30 and TRBJ2-1, with a weak D call TRBD2 (5 bases). This CDR3 spans 16 amino acids. CDR1 is GTSNPN and CDR2 is SVGIG in the germline V gene (reference sequence). The CDR3 reads CGCQNRRLRTYNEQFF. The CDR3 region has the DNA TGTGGCTGCCAAAACCGGAGACTAAGGACCTACAATGAGCAGTTCTTC.

This chain connects TRBV6-5 to TRBJ1-1, with D possibly TRBD1 on 6 matching bases. V dropped 5 bases and J dropped 3 bases, with 13 bases sitting between them. The CDR3 runs to 14 residues. Germline V gives CDR1 MNHEY, CDR2 SVGAGI. The CDR3 sequence is CASSTTGWDTEAFF. Here the CDR3 DNA reads TGTGCCAGCAGTACAACAGGGTGGGACACTGAAGCTTTCTTT.

This sequence joins TRBV11-2 and TRBJ2-7; 7 bases map to TRBD2. Germline V gene data show CDR1 as SGHAT and CDR2 as FQNNGV. The V segment lost 9 bases and the J segment 7 bases; nucleotides outside the gene matches: 18. The CDR3 covers 15 residues. CDR3 coding DNA: TGTGCCAGTAAAAAGGTGGGAGGGGTATATGGGGAGCAGTACTTC. Its protein product is CASKKVGGVYGEQYF.

For this clonotype: A much larger clone lies one base from this, so it may be a read error. The limits of the CDR3 on the DNA are not certain, so only TCRdb's listed CDR3 is given. The chain links TRBV7-8 to TRBJ2-6; TRBD2, the table's D call, lacks a check against the DNA. Inclusive of both ends, the CDR3 amounts to 21 amino acids. From germline, CDR1 is SGHVS and CDR2 FQNEAQ. This chain's CDR3 is CASSLMRRAASFGSGANVLAF.

This chain joins TRBV14 and TRBJ2-5, with D perhaps TRBD1 (6 bases). This CDR3 spans 13 amino acids. Between the trimmed V and J ends, which lost 4 bases and 12 bases, there was a span of 18 bases. The germline CDR1 and CDR2 sequences are SGHDN and FVKESK. CDR3 nucleotides: TGTGCCAGCAGCCGGGACACTCAAGAGATCAAGTACTTC. Translating it yields CASSRDTQEIKYF.

Concerning this clonotype itself: One end of the junction fails to match germline, which may point to a read error. The rearrangement joins TRBV11-2 to TRBJ2-3; D ambiguous. Germline CDR1 SGHAT, CDR2 FQNNGV. CDR3 length: 17 residues. The DNA of the CDR3 is TGCGCCAGCAGCTTAGGGATTAGAAGTGAAGGCACAGATACGCAGTATTTT. Translation gives CASSLGIRSEGTDTQYF.

This clonotype was detected only a few times. The junction departs from germline at one end; a sequencing error may be responsible. The chain uses TRBV11-2 and TRBJ2-3; D may be TRBD2 (5 bases). Germline CDR1 and CDR2: SGHAT and FQNNGV. The CDR3 loop spans 17 amino acids. CDR3 coding DNA: TGTGCCAACAGCTCAGCAATGGGGAGAAGGAGCACAGATACGCAGTATTTT. Translation gives CANSSAMGRRSTDTQYF.

Comment on this clonotype: One end of the junction fails to match germline, which may point to a read error. The chain is built from TRBV29-1 and TRBJ2-7, with 10 bases matching TRBD2. CDR1 and CDR2 (germline): SQVTM, ANQGSEA. The CDR3 length is 16 residues. The chain's CDR3 is CSVVRPSGRPYYDQYF. CDR3 nucleotide sequence: TGCAGCGTTGTTCGGCCTAGCGGGAGACCTTACTACGATCAGTACTTC.

This clonotype has only a few counts. The CDR3 region is CASSVRAVSAFQETQYF. CDR3 in DNA: TGTGCCAGCAGTGTTCGGGCAGTGTCCGCTTTCCAAGAGACCCAGTACTTC. This chain uses TRBV25-1 with TRBJ2-5; D is undetermined. V lost 4 bases to trimming and J lost 1 base, with 19 bases between them. This CDR3 is built from 17 residues. Looked up from germline, CDR1 is MGHDK and CDR2 is SYGVNS.

For this clonotype: The junction differs from germline at one of its ends, possibly a read error. The chain has TRBV11-2 and TRBJ2-7; TRBD2 matches at 9 bases. This CDR3 contains 17 residues. CDR1 and CDR2 from the germline V gene are SGHAT and FQNNGV. CDR3 region: CASSYNQPGLAGGGQYF. In DNA form, the CDR3 reads TGTGCCAGTAGCTACAACCAGCCGGGACTAGCTGGCGGGGGGCAGTACTTC.

A remark on this clonotype: A much larger clone is a single base away; this may be a read error. The chain joins TRBV2 to TRBJ2-3; 7 bases map to TRBD2. The V gene's germline CDR1 is SNHLY and CDR2 FYNNEI. This CDR3 contains 14 residues. The CDR3 loop reads CASPRASGTDTRYF. CDR3 DNA: TGTGCCAGCCCGAGGGCTAGCGGCACAGATACGCGGTATTTT.

As for this clonotype: The junction departs from germline at one end; a sequencing error may be responsible. The chain has TRBV11-2 and TRBJ2-1, with D possibly matching TRBD2 (5 bases). CDR1 and CDR2 (germline): SGHAT, FQNNGV. The CDR3 has 15 amino acids. CDR3 amino acids: CARSSLCSDNNEQFF. CDR3 DNA: TGTGCCAGAAGCTCCCTATGTAGCGACAACAATGAGCAGTTCTTC.

With regard to this clonotype: Likely a read error: the CDR3 ends without its conserved phenylalanine or tryptophan. The rearrangement joins TRBV2 to TRBJ1-5; 7 bases are shared with TRBD1. Losses at the gene ends were 4 bases for V and 5 bases for J; bases not matched to a gene: 2. The CDR3 loop spans 13 amino acids. Germline-derived CDR1 and CDR2 are SNHLY and FYNNEI. CDR3: CASSGDRDQPQHC. CDR3 in DNA: TGTGCCAGCAGTGGGGACAGAGATCAGCCCCAGCATTGT.

This clonotype occurred a few times. Mismatch with germline at one junction end may stem from a read error. V and J are TRBV5-6 and TRBJ1-1; tentatively, D is TRBD1 (6 bases). The CDR3 is 15 residues long. The germline CDR1 and CDR2 sequences are SGHDT and YYEEEE. CDR3 loop: CASSLKVGTHTEAFF. CDR3 nucleotide sequence: TGTGCCAGCAGCTTGAAGGTCGGGACACACACTGAGGCTTTCTTT.

Only a few counts were recorded for this clonotype. The chain joins TRBV10-3 to TRBJ2-7; tentative D call: TRBD2 (5 bases). V lost 4 bases to trimming and J lost 2 bases, with 9 bases between them. CDR3 length: 13 amino acids. Germline V lookup: CDR1 ENHRY, CDR2 SYGVKD. The CDR3 sequence: CAISGTGTYEQYF. CDR3 bases: TGTGCCATCAGTGGAACGGGAACCTACGAGCAGTACTTC.

With respect to this clonotype: At one end the junction does not follow the germline gene, possibly because of a read error. The chain recombines TRBV6-5 with TRBJ2-7, with 7 positions matching TRBD2. The germline CDR1 and CDR2 sequences are MNHEY and SVGAGI. The CDR3 extends over 14 amino acids. The CDR3 reads CASNFHGGGDGQYF. The CDR3 nucleotides read TGTGCCAGCAACTTCCATGGGGGGGGTGACGGGCAGTATTTC.

As concerns this clonotype: A read error is likely, as this CDR3 ends without the conserved phenylalanine or tryptophan. V gene TRBV11-2 combines with J gene TRBJ2-2; D unclear. CDR3 size: 16 residues. Germline CDR1 and CDR2: SGHAT and FQNNGV. CDR3 coding DNA: TGTGCCAGCAGCGATGGACGCAACACGAACACAGGGGAGCTGTTTTCT. Translated, it gives CASSDGRNTNTGELFS.

Regarding this clonotype: Its ends do not fully match the called genes, so a read error is possible. CDR3 amino acids: CASSFTGDRAQYF. DNA of the CDR3: TGTGCCAGTAGCTTTACGGGAGACAGGGCCCAGTACTTC. This chain links TRBV11-2 with TRBJ2-5; tentatively, D is TRBD1 (7 bases). In germline, CDR1 is SGHAT, CDR2 FQNNGV. The CDR3 totals 13 residues.

The chain links TRBV11-2 to TRBJ2-5; 8 bases match TRBD1. V dropped 1 base and J dropped 14; count of bases not matched to a gene: 18. Germline values: CDR1 SGHAT, CDR2 FQNNGV. This CDR3 has 16 residues. The CDR3 sequence is CASSLAPGTGGYKHYF. CDR3 DNA sequence: TGTGCCAGCAGCTTAGCGCCGGGGACAGGAGGCTACAAGCACTACTTC. Based on the CDR3 plus reference TRBV11-2 and TRBJ2-5, the full variable domain is EAGVAQSPRYKIIEKRQSVAFWCNPISGHATLYWYQQILGQGPKLLIQFQNNGVVDDSQLPKDRFSAERLKGVDSTLKIQPAKLEDSAVYLCASSLAPGTGGYKHYFGPGTRLLVL.

As to this clonotype: No conserved phenylalanine or tryptophan ends this CDR3, so it is likely a read error. The J gene is TRBJ2-1, the V gene TRBV11-2; D uncertain. The CDR3 runs 17 residues. From germline, CDR1 is SGHAT and CDR2 FQNNGV. CDR3 nucleotide sequence: TGTGCCAGCAGCTTTACCCCACTGAGTAGCTCCTACAATGGGCAGTTCCTC. Translated, it gives CASSFTPLSSSYNGQFL.

This clonotype appeared many times. The conserved phenylalanine or tryptophan is not found at the CDR3 terminus, so this likely reflects a read error. The V call is TRBV12-3 or TRBV12-4, the J call TRBJ1-2; no reliable D call. The V gene lost 8 bases and the J gene lost 4 bases, with 17 bases spanning the gap. The CDR3 has 14 residues. This chain's CDR3 is CASSSRGGTYGYTS. CDR3 bases: TGTGCCAGCTCTTCCCGGGGAGGAACCTATGGCTACACCTCC.

This clonotype was observed at least ten times. This chain joins TRBV6-4 and TRBJ2-1, with D perhaps assigned TRBD1 or TRBD2 (5 bases each). Germline V gene lookup returns CDR1 MRHNA and CDR2 SNTAGT. The CDR3 loop spans 16 amino acids. The V end lost 0 bases, the J end lost 7 bases, and 16 bases lay between the germline ends. As DNA, the CDR3 is TGTGCCAGCAGTGACTCTGGGGGAGTTATGAGTAATGAGCAGTTCTTC. It encodes CASSDSGGVMSNEQFF.

Notes on this clonotype: It is likely a read error, because the conserved phenylalanine at the end of the CDR3 is missing. The rearrangement joins TRBV28 to TRBJ2-1, with TRBD2 identical over 15 bases. The junction had 5 bases not matched to a gene; V was cut back by 3 bases and J by 8 bases. The germline V gene has CDR1 MDHEN and CDR2 SYDVKM. This CDR3 has 16 residues. CDR3 sequence: CASSLWTSGRVHEQFS. CDR3 bases: TGTGCCAGCAGTTTGTGGACTAGCGGGAGGGTCCATGAGCAGTTCTCC.

Note on this clonotype: The junction departs from the called germline gene at one end, perhaps through a read error. The chain's CDR3 is CASGLTTNEQFF. The CDR3 DNA is TGTGCCAGCGGCCTAACTACGAATGAGCAGTTCTTC. J is TRBJ2-1 and V is TRBV5-1; possibly TRBD2 for D (5 bases). Germline CDR1 is SGHRS and CDR2 is YFSETQ. The CDR3 consists of 12 residues.

This clonotype has more than one count but fewer than ten. A much larger clone differs from this one at a single base, so this may be a read error. The gene calls are TRBV6-5 and TRBJ2-7; TRBD2 aligns across 11 bases. Germline CDR1 reads MNHEY; CDR2 reads SVGAGI. The junction had 6 bases not matched to a gene; V was cut back by 8 bases and J by 3 bases. There are 14 residues in the CDR3. CDR3 protein: CASGAGLAVYEQYF. CDR3 sequence (DNA): TGTGCCAGCGGTGCGGGACTAGCGGTCTACGAGCAGTACTTC.

This clonotype was counted many times. The rearrangement uses TRBV10-3 and TRBJ1-6, with D unclear. Germline V gene data show CDR1 as ENHRY and CDR2 as SYGVKD. Trimming shortened V by 2 bases and J by 8 bases, and 13 bases separated the two germline ends. The CDR3 has 15 residues. CDR3 sequence reads: CAISETAPRDSPLHF. CDR3 nucleotide sequence: TGTGCCATCAGTGAGACAGCCCCTCGGGATTCACCCCTCCACTTT.